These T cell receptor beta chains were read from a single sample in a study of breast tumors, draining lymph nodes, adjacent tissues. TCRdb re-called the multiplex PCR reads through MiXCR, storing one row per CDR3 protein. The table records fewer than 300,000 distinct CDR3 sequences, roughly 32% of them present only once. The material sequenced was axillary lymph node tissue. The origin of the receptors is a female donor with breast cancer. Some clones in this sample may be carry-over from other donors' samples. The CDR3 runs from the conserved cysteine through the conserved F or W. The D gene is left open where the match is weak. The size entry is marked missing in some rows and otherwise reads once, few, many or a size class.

CDR3 protein: CASKVTGNGYTF; CDR3 DNA: TGTGCCAGCAAAGTTACTGGGAATGGCTACACCTTC; clone size: many; J gene: TRBJ1-2; V gene: TRBV6-1; D gene: -
CDR3 protein: CASSFSAGEGNQPQHF; CDR3 DNA: TGTGCCAGCAGCTTTAGCGCAGGGGAGGGCAATCAGCCCCAGCATTTT; clone size: many; J gene: TRBJ1-5; V gene: TRBV7-2; D gene: -
CDR3 protein: CSVGAGNIETQYF; CDR3 DNA: TGCAGCGTTGGGGCAGGGAATATCGAGACCCAGTACTTC; clone size: many; J gene: TRBJ2-5; V gene: TRBV29-1; D gene: -
CDR3 protein: CASSRSATGGGRSNQPQHF; CDR3 DNA: TGCGCCAGTAGTAGATCCGCGACAGGGGGCGGGAGGAGCAATCAGCCCCAGCATTTT; clone size: -; J gene: TRBJ1-5; V gene: TRBV19; D gene: TRBD1
CDR3 protein: CASRDRQYSNQPQHF; CDR3 DNA: TGTGCCAGCCGGGACCGCCAGTATAGCAATCAGCCCCAGCATTTT; clone size: many; J gene: TRBJ1-5; V gene: TRBV6-6; D gene: -
CDR3 protein: CSVEGQAQETQYF; CDR3 DNA: TGCAGCGTTGAGGGACAGGCTCAAGAGACCCAGTACTTC; clone size: -; J gene: TRBJ2-5; V gene: TRBV29-1; D gene: TRBD1
CDR3 protein: CASTGGVFF; CDR3 DNA: TGTGCCAGCACGGGGGGAGTGTTTTTT; clone size: -; J gene: TRBJ2-2; V gene: TRBV2; D gene: TRBD2
CDR3 protein: CSADIAGGGDEQFF; CDR3 DNA: TGCAGTGCTGACATAGCGGGAGGGGGGGATGAGCAGTTCTTC; clone size: many; J gene: TRBJ2-1; V gene: TRBV20-1; D gene: TRBD2
CDR3 protein: CSARDRRGNPEAFF; CDR3 DNA: TGCAGTGCTAGAGATCGCAGAGGTAACCCTGAAGCTTTCTTT; clone size: few; J gene: TRBJ1-1; V gene: TRBV20-1; D gene: -
CDR3 protein: CASSQTQGRGVKLFF; CDR3 DNA: TGTGCCAGCAGCCAAACCCAGGGAAGGGGTGTAAAACTGTTTTTT; clone size: many; J gene: TRBJ1-4; V gene: TRBV6-5; D gene: -
CDR3 protein: CASSFGATASYEQYF; CDR3 DNA: TGTGCCAGCAGCTTTGGGGCGACTGCCTCCTACGAGCAGTACTTC; clone size: many; J gene: TRBJ2-7; V gene: TRBV13; D gene: -
CDR3 protein: CASTGGGNQPQHF; CDR3 DNA: TGTGCCAGCACCGGGGGGGGCAATCAGCCCCAGCATTTT; clone size: many; J gene: TRBJ1-5; V gene: TRBV25-1; D gene: -
CDR3 protein: CASSQEGAVRGTQPQHF; CDR3 DNA: TGCGCCAGCAGCCAAGAAGGGGCAGTCAGAGGTACTCAGCCCCAGCATTTT; clone size: many; J gene: TRBJ1-5; V gene: TRBV4-1; D gene: -
CDR3 protein: CASASQGKEKLFF; CDR3 DNA: TGTGCCAGCGCGAGCCAGGGAAAAGAAAAACTGTTTTTT; clone size: many; J gene: TRBJ1-4; V gene: TRBV6-6; D gene: -
CDR3 protein: CSAPGGGRGGNIQYF; CDR3 DNA: TGCAGTGCCCCAGGGGGCGGGAGGGGGGGAAACATTCAGTACTTC; clone size: few; J gene: TRBJ2-4; V gene: TRBV20-1; D gene: -
CDR3 protein: CSARGTVLYEQYF; CDR3 DNA: TGCAGTGCTAGAGGGACAGTCCTCTACGAGCAGTACTTC; clone size: many; J gene: TRBJ2-7; V gene: TRBV20-1; D gene: -
CDR3 protein: CASRYGRDRVRGQPLHF; CDR3 DNA: TGTGCCAGCAGGTACGGTAGAGACAGGGTAAGGGGTCAGCCCCTCCACTTT; clone size: -; J gene: TRBJ1-6; V gene: TRBV9; D gene: TRBD1
CDR3 protein: CASSRLDKNTEAFF; CDR3 DNA: TGTGCCAGCTCCCGGCTCGACAAAAACACTGAAGCTTTCTTT; clone size: -; J gene: TRBJ1-1; V gene: TRBV9; D gene: -
CDR3 protein: CASSWTGANVLTF; CDR3 DNA: TGTGCCAGCAGTTGGACAGGGGCCAACGTCCTGACTTTC; clone size: -; J gene: TRBJ2-6; V gene: TRBV2; D gene: -
CDR3 protein: CASSLTGTISYEQYF; CDR3 DNA: TGTGCCAGCAGCCTAACCGGGACTATCTCCTACGAGCAGTACTTC; clone size: many; J gene: TRBJ2-7; V gene: TRBV11-2; D gene: TRBD2
CDR3 protein: CSASGSTGTPYF; CDR3 DNA: TGCAGTGCTAGCGGGAGCACAGGTACGCCGTATTTT; clone size: once; J gene: TRBJ2-3; V gene: TRBV20-1; D gene: -
CDR3 protein: CSARDGLAGTDTQYF; CDR3 DNA: TGCAGTGCTAGAGACGGACTAGCGGGAACAGATACGCAGTATTTT; clone size: -; J gene: TRBJ2-3; V gene: TRBV20-1; D gene: TRBD2
CDR3 protein: CATGEPKFNEQFF; CDR3 DNA: TGTGCCACGGGGGAGCCCAAATTCAATGAGCAGTTCTTC; clone size: -; J gene: TRBJ2-1; V gene: TRBV6-2/TRBV6-3; D gene: -
CDR3 protein: CASRATGDGANVLTF; CDR3 DNA: TGTGCCAGTAGGGCGACAGGGGATGGGGCCAACGTCCTGACTTTC; clone size: many; J gene: TRBJ2-6; V gene: TRBV19; D gene: TRBD1
CDR3 protein: CASSRQGAPYEQYF; CDR3 DNA: TGTGCCAGCAGCCGACAGGGGGCCCCCTACGAGCAGTACTTC; clone size: few; J gene: TRBJ2-7; V gene: TRBV28; D gene: TRBD1
CDR3 protein: CAINKPGTGTSPLHF; CDR3 DNA: TGTGCCATCAATAAGCCCGGGACAGGGACTTCACCCCTCCACTTT; clone size: -; J gene: TRBJ1-6; V gene: TRBV10-3; D gene: TRBD1
CDR3 protein: CASSKLGGPETQYF; CDR3 DNA: TGTGCCAGCAGTAAACTCGGAGGGCCCGAGACCCAGTACTTC; clone size: many; J gene: TRBJ2-5; V gene: TRBV6-6; D gene: -
CDR3 protein: CSAGGRVNQPQHF; CDR3 DNA: TGCAGTGCTGGGGGACGAGTTAATCAGCCCCAGCATTTT; clone size: many; J gene: TRBJ1-5; V gene: TRBV20-1; D gene: -
CDR3 protein: CASSNDGQNQPQHF; CDR3 DNA: TGTGCCAGCAGTAACGACGGGCAGAATCAGCCCCAGCATTTT; clone size: few; J gene: TRBJ1-5; V gene: TRBV12-3/TRBV12-4; D gene: -
CDR3 protein: CASSFMGTSGIGYEQYF; CDR3 DNA: TGTGCCAGCAGTTTTATGGGGACTAGCGGGATAGGGTACGAGCAGTACTTC; clone size: many; J gene: TRBJ2-7; V gene: TRBV12-3/TRBV12-4; D gene: TRBD2
CDR3 protein: CASSLSRVNNEHF; CDR3 DNA: TGTGCCAGCAGCTTGTCTAGGGTAAACAATGAGCATTTT; clone size: -; J gene: TRBJ1-5; V gene: TRBV7-3; D gene: -